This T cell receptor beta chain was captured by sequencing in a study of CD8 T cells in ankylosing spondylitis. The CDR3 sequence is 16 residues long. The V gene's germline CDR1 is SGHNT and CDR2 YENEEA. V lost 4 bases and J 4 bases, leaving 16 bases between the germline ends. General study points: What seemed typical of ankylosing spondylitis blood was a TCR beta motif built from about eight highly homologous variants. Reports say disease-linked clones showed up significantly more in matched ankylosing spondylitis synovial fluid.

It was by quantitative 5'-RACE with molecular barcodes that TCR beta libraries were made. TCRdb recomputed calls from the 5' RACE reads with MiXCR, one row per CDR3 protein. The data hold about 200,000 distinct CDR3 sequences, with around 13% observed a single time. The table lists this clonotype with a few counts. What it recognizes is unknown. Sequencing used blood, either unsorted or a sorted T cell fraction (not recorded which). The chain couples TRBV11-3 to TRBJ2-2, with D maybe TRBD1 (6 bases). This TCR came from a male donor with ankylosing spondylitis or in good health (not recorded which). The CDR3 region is CASSSQTGYSTGELFF. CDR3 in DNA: TGTGCCAGCAGCTCTCAAACAGGGTACAGCACCGGGGAGCTGTTTTTT. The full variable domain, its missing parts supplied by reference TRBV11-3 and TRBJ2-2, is EAGVVQSPRYKIIEKKQPVAFWCNPISGHNTLYWYLQNLGQGPELLIRYENEEAVDDSQLPKDRFSAERLKGVDSTLKIQPAELGDSAVYLCASSSQTGYSTGELFFGEGSRLTVL.